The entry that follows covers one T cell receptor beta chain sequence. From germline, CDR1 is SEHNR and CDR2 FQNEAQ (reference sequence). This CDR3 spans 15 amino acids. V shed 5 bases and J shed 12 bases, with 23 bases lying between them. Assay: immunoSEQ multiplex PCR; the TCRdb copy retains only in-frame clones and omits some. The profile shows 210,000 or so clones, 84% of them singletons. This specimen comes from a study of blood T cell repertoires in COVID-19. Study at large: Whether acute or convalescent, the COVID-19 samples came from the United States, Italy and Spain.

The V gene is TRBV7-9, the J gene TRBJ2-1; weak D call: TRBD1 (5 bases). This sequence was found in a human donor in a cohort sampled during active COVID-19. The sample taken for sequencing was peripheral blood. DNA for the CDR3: TGTGCCAGCAGCCTGGACACATACATTCCAATGTCGCAGTTCTTC. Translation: CASSLDTYIPMSQFF.